This T cell receptor (beta chain) comes out of a study of T cell responses to AZD1222 COVID-19 vaccine. Study as a whole: Samples with a second dose at about 4 or about 12 weeks were pooled together. Study results and limitations: Among the donors, most were white British and more were female, and clonal diversity was possibly underestimated.

Repertoires were generated with immunoSEQ multiplex PCR, while TCRdb's copy carries only in-frame clones and drops some. The sample includes about 100,000 clones, approximately 89% of them seen just once. The CDR3 is made up of 15 amino acids. Trimming cost V 6 bases and J 0 bases, with 11 bases left between them. The germline V gene has CDR1 SNHLY and CDR2 FYNNEI. There are a few counts of this clone. Its antigen is as yet unknown. This TCR derives from an adult in good health. The input for sequencing was peripheral blood, taken on day 0 of AZD1222 vaccination. This chain connects TRBV2 to TRBJ1-4, with D unresolved. CDR3 sequence: CASSATLTTNEKLFF. CDR3 sequence (DNA): TGTGCCAGCAGCGCTACATTGACAACTAATGAAAAACTGTTTTTT.